This is a list of T cell receptor beta chains from one sample in a study of T cells in Graves' hyperthyroidism and ophthalmopathy. Each CDR3 protein gets one entry after TCRdb re-called the multiplex PCR reads with MiXCR. The sample lists about 590,000 distinct CDR3 sequences, 14% occurring once. Sequenced: blood. These receptors all come from a woman aged 18 to 35 with Graves' ophthalmopathy. Each CDR3 is given with its conserved first and last residue. A D gene is named only where the DNA matches it firmly. Size is stated for part of the rows, as once, few or many counts, or as a class when the clone is expanded.

CDR3nt | CDR3aa | j_gene | abundance | v_gene | d_gene
TGTGCCAGCAGTTGGAGACTAGCGGGAGGAGAGACCCAGTACTTC | CASSWRLAGGETQYF | TRBJ2-5 | many | TRBV28 | TRBD2
TGTGCCAGCAGTGAATTGGATGAGGGGGAGCTGTTTTTT | CASSELDEGELFF | TRBJ2-2 | many | TRBV6-1 | .
TGCAGCGTTTCTAGCGGGAGATACGAGCAGTACTTC | CSVSSGRYEQYF | TRBJ2-7 | many | TRBV29-1 | TRBD2
TGTGCCAGCCGGGAGGTAGCGGGAGGTCCATCGTTCTCCTACGAGCAGTACTTC | CASREVAGGPSFSYEQYF | TRBJ2-7 | many | TRBV2 | TRBD2
TGTGCCAGCAGTTTCGTAGGCAGAGAAGATGGCTACACCTTC | CASSFVGREDGYTF | TRBJ1-2 | . | TRBV27 | .
TGTGCCAGCAGCTCGACCCCCAGAGGGGATGGCTCTGGGGCCAACGTCCTGACTTTC | CASSSTPRGDGSGANVLTF | TRBJ2-6 | . | TRBV7-8 | .
TGTGCCAGCACCAGGACAGATTTTAATGAAAAACTGTTTTTT | CASTRTDFNEKLFF | TRBJ1-4 | . | TRBV25-1 | .
TGTGCCGGCGCCACGACCCCGGGACTAGCGGTTTACGAGCAGTACTTC | CAGATTPGLAVYEQYF | TRBJ2-7 | . | TRBV10-3 | TRBD2
TGTGCCAGCAGCCACACTAGCGGGCACACAGATACGCAGTATTTT | CASSHTSGHTDTQYF | TRBJ2-3 | once | TRBV7-6 | TRBD2
TGTGCCAGCAGCTTGCTCTTTGGAAACACCATATATTTT | CASSLLFGNTIYF | TRBJ1-3 | few | TRBV5-8 | .
TGTGCCAGCAGCCAAAGGCTAGCGCTAAATGAGCAGTTCTTC | CASSQRLALNEQFF | TRBJ2-1 | many | TRBV3-1 | .
TGTGCCAGCAGCCCTAGCCGGAGCCCCCTTGAACATGAGCAGTTCTTC | CASSPSRSPLEHEQFF | TRBJ2-1 | many | TRBV7-2 | .
TGTGCCAGCGGCGATCGGGAGAACAATGAGCAGTTCTTC | CASGDRENNEQFF | TRBJ2-1 | few | TRBV6-2/TRBV6-3 | .
TGTGCCAGCAGTGACGACCCCGAGCAGTACTTC | CASSDDPEQYF | TRBJ2-7 | once | TRBV6-1 | .
TGTGCCAGCAGCCGCGCCAAGGGGGCTTTCTATGGCTACACCTTC | CASSRAKGAFYGYTF | TRBJ1-2 | many | TRBV28 | TRBD1
TGTGCCAGCAGCCAAGTGAGGGGAAACTATGGCTACACCTTC | CASSQVRGNYGYTF | TRBJ1-2 | many | TRBV14 | .
TGTGCCAGCAGCCAAGGCGGGGTGAGCGGGTACGAGCAGTACTTC | CASSQGGVSGYEQYF | TRBJ2-7 | many | TRBV3-1 | .
TGCAGTGCTACCCGACAGGGACCACTCACCATGAACACTGAAGCTTTCTTT | CSATRQGPLTMNTEAFF | TRBJ1-1 | few | TRBV20-1 | TRBD1
TGTGCCAGCAGTTCGACAGGGGTTCTACGAGCCCAGTACTTC | CASSSTGVLRAQYF | TRBJ2-5 | many | TRBV7-2 | TRBD1
TGTGCCAGCAGGCGGACAGGGGGCCACTCCCTGCAGTACGAGCAGTACTTC | CASRRTGGHSLQYEQYF | TRBJ2-7 | many | TRBV6-1 | TRBD1
TGTGCCAGCAGTTTAACTAGCGGGAGATCTTTTAGAGAGACCCAGTACTTC | CASSLTSGRSFRETQYF | TRBJ2-5 | few | TRBV27 | TRBD2
TGTGCCAGCAGCGCCCCAGGGCGGGGAGGAGATAACTATGGCTACACCTTC | CASSAPGRGGDNYGYTF | TRBJ1-2 | many | TRBV9 | .
TGTGCCAGCACCCCGGGGGCAGATAATCAGCCCCAGCATTTT | CASTPGADNQPQHF | TRBJ1-5 | . | TRBV6-1 | .
TGTGCCAGCAGTCCAGGGACTAGCGGGAGGGCCGGCACAGATACGCAGTATTTT | CASSPGTSGRAGTDTQYF | TRBJ2-3 | once | TRBV28 | TRBD2
TGTGCCAGCAGCCCTAGACAGCGCCTCTATGGCTACACCTTC | CASSPRQRLYGYTF | TRBJ1-2 | . | TRBV5-8 | .
TGCAGTGCTGACTTACTAGCGGGAGGGCCGGGTGAGCAGTTCTTC | CSADLLAGGPGEQFF | TRBJ2-1 | . | TRBV20-1 | TRBD2
TGTGCCAGCAGTTTCCCGGGGGACAGAACTGAAAAACTGTTTTTT | CASSFPGDRTEKLFF | TRBJ1-4 | few | TRBV12-3/TRBV12-4 | TRBD1
TGTGCCATCAGTGAGTCGAACGGGGTGGCGCAGGGCCAGCATTTT | CAISESNGVAQGQHF | TRBJ1-5 | . | TRBV10-3 | .
TGTGCCAGCAGCACGCTAGCGGGGACTTACAATGAGCAGTTCTTC | CASSTLAGTYNEQFF | TRBJ2-1 | many | TRBV12-3/TRBV12-4 | TRBD2
TGCAGCGTTGAAGCGGTGAACACCGGGGAGCTGTTTTTT | CSVEAVNTGELFF | TRBJ2-2 | few | TRBV29-1 | .
TGTGCCACCAGTGATTACGGGGACAGGGAACGTGGCGGGGAGCTGTTTTTT | CATSDYGDRERGGELFF | TRBJ2-2 | . | TRBV24-1 | TRBD1
TGTGCCAGCTGCCCTACGGGAGCGGGCACAGATACGCAGTATTTT | CASCPTGAGTDTQYF | TRBJ2-3 | many | TRBV3-1 | .